This entry lists 28 T cell receptor beta chains sequenced from one sample in a study of blood T cell repertoires in COVID-19. Data came from immunoSEQ multiplex PCR; TCRdb stores just in-frame clones and leaves some out. The sample gives some 240,000 clones, roughly 89% of which show up once; roughly 2.2% is in the top ten. Input material: peripheral blood. The receptor set was obtained from a woman aged 55-70 years with COVID-19, enrolled during active disease.

This chain links TRBV6-5 with TRBJ1-6; D not resolved. The CDR3 covers 15 residues. The germline gives CDR1 MNHEY, CDR2 SVGAGI. V gave up 0 bases and J gave up 7 bases, with 10 bases separating them. The CDR3 nucleotides are TGTGCCAGCAGTTACTCGAAGAGGGAAAATTCACCCCTCCACTTT. Translating gives CASSYSKRENSPLHF.

The chain employs TRBV4-2 and TRBJ1-2; TRBD1 agrees at 8 bases. The ends lost 0 bases at V and 5 bases at J; junction bases unmatched: 5. Germline lookup yields CDR1 LGHNA and CDR2 YNFKEQ. The CDR3 sequence is 15 residues long. CDR3 coding DNA: TGTGCCAGCAGCCAAGAGGCCACAGGGGGTTATGGCTACACCTTC. As protein: CASSQEATGGYGYTF.

This clone was picked up a small number of times. The rearrangement joins TRBV29-1 to TRBJ1-1, with TRBD1 matching over 9 bases. This CDR3 spans 13 amino acids. Germline CDR1 and CDR2: SQVTM and ANQGSEA. The trim removed 7 bases at V and 1 base at J, leaving 4 bases unmatched. In nucleotides, the CDR3 is TGCAGCGACTACAGGGGGCCGAACACTGAAGCTTTCTTT. Amino acids: CSDYRGPNTEAFF.

The J gene is TRBJ1-5, the V gene TRBV6-5; D might be TRBD1 (5 bases). Trimming pared 6 bases from V and 0 bases from J, leaving 9 bases between. The V gene's germline CDR1 is MNHEY and CDR2 SVGAGI. The CDR3 consists of 14 residues. This CDR3 is CASSRGDSNQPQHF. CDR3 in DNA: TGTGCCAGCAGCCGGGGGGATAGCAATCAGCCCCAGCATTTT.

V and J are TRBV29-1 and TRBJ1-1; the D is unclear. The ends were cut back, 5 bases at V and 3 bases at J, with 13 bases in the middle. The germline CDR1 and CDR2 sequences are SQVTM and ANQGSEA. This CDR3 has 13 amino acids. CDR3 sequence: CSVSSGRHTEAFF. The CDR3 DNA sequence: TGCAGCGTTTCCTCGGGGAGGCACACTGAAGCTTTCTTT.

V usage is TRBV7-9 and J usage is TRBJ2-3; 8 bases line up with TRBD2. From germline, CDR1 is SEHNR and CDR2 FQNEAQ (reference sequence). V lost 3 bases, J lost 4 bases, and 6 bases stayed unmatched. This CDR3 comprises 15 residues. The CDR3 region has the DNA TGTGCCAGCAGCTTCAGGCTCGGGGGGGCAGATACGCAGTATTTT. Protein: CASSFRLGGADTQYF.

The rearrangement links TRBV5-1 to TRBJ1-1; 7 bases match TRBD1. Unmatched junction bases numbered 5, after V lost 0 bases and J lost 6 bases. CDR1 SGHRS and CDR2 YFSETQ come from the germline V gene. The length of the CDR3 is 14 residues. The CDR3 region is CASSLDRGVSEAFF. CDR3 sequence (DNA): TGCGCCAGCAGCTTGGACAGGGGAGTGTCTGAAGCTTTCTTT.

This chain connects TRBV4-3 to TRBJ1-2; tentative D call: TRBD1 (5 bases). Per the germline V gene, CDR1 is LGHNA and CDR2 is YSLEER. Trimming cost V 2 bases and J 3 bases, with 13 bases left between them. The CDR3 length is 15 residues. The CDR3 region is CASSQLSAGHYGYTF. CDR3 bases: TGCGCCAGCAGCCAACTCAGCGCAGGGCACTATGGCTACACCTTC.

V is TRBV19 and J is TRBJ1-1; D gene unclear. V was pared by 6 bases and J by 1 base, with 6 bases between. Germline V lookup: CDR1 LNHDA, CDR2 SQIVND (reference sequence). The CDR3 loop spans 12 amino acids. The CDR3 protein is CASRPGNTEAFF. In DNA form, the CDR3 reads TGTGCCAGTAGACCCGGGAACACTGAAGCTTTCTTT.

Here the CDR3 DNA reads TGTGCCAGCAGCCAAGGGCCTGGGCCATACAATGAGCAGTTCTTC. It codes for CASSQGPGPYNEQFF. V is TRBV3-1 (or the pseudogene TRBV3-2) and J is TRBJ2-1; D ambiguous. V shed 1 base and J shed 4 bases, with 11 bases lying between them. CDR1 LGHDT and CDR2 YNNKEL come from the germline V gene (reference sequence). The CDR3 length is 15 residues.

The CDR3 loop is CASSPLYF. In DNA, the CDR3 is TGTGCCAGCAGCCCCCTGTATTTT. The V and J genes are TRBV7-9 and TRBJ2-3, with D hard to call. In germline, CDR1 is SEHNR, CDR2 FQNEAQ (reference sequence). The CDR3 consists of 8 residues. The V end lost 5 bases, the J end lost 14 bases, and 5 bases lay between the germline ends.

CDR3 protein: CASSIYRGTNEKLFF. Written as DNA, the CDR3 is TGTGCCAGTAGTATTTACAGGGGAACTAATGAAAAACTGTTTTTT. J is TRBJ1-4 and V is TRBV19; TRBD1 matches 7 bases. There are 15 residues in the CDR3. Germline assignment: CDR1 LNHDA and CDR2 SQIVND (reference sequence). V lost 3 bases and J lost 1; bases outside the gene matches: 2.

A note on this clone: Different DNA sequences within this sample yield the same CDR3. The V call is TRBV18, the J call TRBJ2-1; perhaps TRBD2 as D (5 bases). Germline V gene sequence: CDR1 KGHSH, CDR2 LQKENI. The CDR3 extends over 14 amino acids. Trimming took off 3 bases at V and 4 bases at J, with 10 bases between the two ends. For the CDR3, the DNA is TGTGCCAGCTCACCGAGTGGGGAGTACAATGAGCAGTTCTTC. This sequence encodes CASSPSGEYNEQFF.

The genes are TRBV12-3 or TRBV12-4 and TRBJ2-5, with D possibly being TRBD2 (7 bases). CDR3 length equals 13 residues. Trimming removed 6 bases from V and 4 bases from J, with 12 bases in between. CDR3 sequence reads: CASRRGGGETQYF. The CDR3 region has the DNA TGTGCCAGCAGGAGGGGGGGCGGAGAGACCCAGTACTTC.

V is TRBV7-6 and J is TRBJ2-5; a weak D match, TRBD2 (6 bases). V was shortened by 1 base and J by 7 bases, with 13 bases between the two germline ends. The germline V gene encodes CDR1 SGHVS and CDR2 FNYEAQ. This CDR3 has 14 residues. The CDR3 protein is CASSLGGGIGTQYF. The CDR3 DNA reads as TGTGCCAGCAGCTTAGGAGGAGGGATAGGGACCCAGTACTTC.

This rearrangement joins TRBV19 to TRBJ1-2; D gene uncertain. Germline lookup yields CDR1 LNHDA and CDR2 SQIVND (reference sequence). V lost 6 bases to trimming and J lost 5 bases, with 13 bases between them. The CDR3 is 13 residues long. The CDR3 spells CASRRAGGYGYTF. The CDR3 DNA follows: TGTGCCAGTAGAAGAGCGGGAGGGTATGGCTACACCTTC. Using reference TRBV19 and TRBJ1-2 for the parts outside the CDR3, the full variable domain is DGGITQSPKYLFRKEGQNVTLSCEQNLNHDAMYWYRQDPGQGLRLIYYSQIVNDFQKGDIAEGYSVSREKKESFPLTVTSAQKNPTAFYLCASRRAGGYGYTFGSGTRLTVV.

The chain has TRBV5-4 and TRBJ1-2, with 9 positions matching TRBD1. The germline gives CDR1 SGHNT, CDR2 YYREEE (reference sequence). The CDR3 consists of 16 residues. V shed 3 bases, J shed 0 bases, and the junction held 6 bases outside the gene matches. The CDR3: CASSSPGTGSNYGYTF. CDR3 nucleotide sequence: TGTGCCAGCAGCTCCCCCGGGACAGGGTCTAACTATGGCTACACCTTC.

This clone showed up just a few times. The chain combines TRBV7-9 with TRBJ1-2, with TRBD1 matching over 10 bases. Germline V lookup: CDR1 SEHNR, CDR2 FQNEAQ (reference sequence). The CDR3 spans 15 residues. V gave up 5 bases and J gave up 5 bases; unmatched junction bases: 8. The CDR3 protein is CASSPETGGPYGYTF. The CDR3 bases are TGTGCCAGCAGCCCTGAGACAGGGGGCCCATATGGCTACACCTTC.

The rearrangement links TRBV6-5 to TRBJ1-5, with D possibly matching TRBD1 (6 bases). V was pared by 6 bases and J by 2 bases, with 14 bases between. CDR3 size: 15 residues. CDR1 and CDR2 (germline): MNHEY, SVGAGI. This CDR3 reads CASRSTGIGNQPQHF. The CDR3 bases are TGTGCCAGCAGATCCACAGGGATCGGCAATCAGCCCCAGCATTTT.

The chain joins TRBV18 to TRBJ2-3; perhaps TRBD1 as D (6 bases). V shed 3 bases and J shed 0 bases, with 10 bases lying between them. CDR1 is KGHSH and CDR2 is LQKENI in the germline V gene. The CDR3 consists of 15 residues. The CDR3 spells CASSPRQESTDTQYF. In DNA, the CDR3 is TGTGCCAGCTCACCTAGACAGGAGAGCACAGATACGCAGTATTTT.

This clone was recorded a few times. The chain links TRBV7-2 to TRBJ2-7; 9 bases line up with TRBD1. This CDR3 is 15 amino acids long. Germline lookup yields CDR1 SGHTA and CDR2 FQGNSA. V dropped 1 base and J dropped 4; count of bases not matched to a gene: 5. CDR3 sequence: CASSLGDRVGYEQYF. Here the CDR3 DNA reads TGTGCCAGCAGCTTAGGGGACAGGGTGGGTTACGAGCAGTACTTC.

This chain uses TRBV3-1 (or the pseudogene TRBV3-2) with TRBJ2-7; no clear D. With 3 bases removed from V and 3 bases from J, the gap between germline ends came to 6 bases. The CDR3 loop spans 12 amino acids. Germline V gene data show CDR1 as LGHDT and CDR2 as YNNKEL (reference sequence). CDR3: CASSQGSYEQYF. Written as DNA, the CDR3 is TGTGCCAGCAGCCAGGGCAGCTACGAGCAGTACTTC.

The rearrangement links TRBV5-1 to TRBJ1-4, with TRBD1 as a possible D gene (5 bases). CDR1 and CDR2 (germline): SGHRS, YFSETQ. This CDR3 contains 14 residues. The V and J ends lost 3 bases and 8 bases respectively, with 14 bases between them. CDR3 loop: CASSSQGLGEKLFF. CDR3 nucleotides: TGCGCCAGCAGCTCTCAGGGTCTAGGGGAAAAACTGTTTTTT.

The chain uses TRBV15 and TRBJ1-4, with 9 bases identical to TRBD1. Per germline, CDR1 LNHNV and CDR2 YYDKDF (reference sequence). CDR3 size: 15 residues. V gave up 5 bases and J gave up 6 bases; unmatched junction bases: 7. In DNA, the CDR3 is TGTGCCACCAGCCCACGTACAGGGGGCTATGAAAAACTGTTTTTT. This codes for CATSPRTGGYEKLFF.

V gene TRBV6-2 or TRBV6-3 combines with J gene TRBJ1-2; 9 positions agree with TRBD1. The CDR3 extends over 15 amino acids. With V trimmed by 5 bases and J by 4 bases, 8 bases remained unmatched. Germline V gives CDR1 MNHEY, CDR2 SVGEGT. CDR3 DNA: TGTGCCAGCAGTCGGGGACAGGGATATTCCTATGGCTACACCTTC. Translation gives CASSRGQGYSYGYTF.

There are a few counts of this clone. J is TRBJ2-1 and V is TRBV3-1 (or the pseudogene TRBV3-2), with TRBD1 matching over 9 bases. The CDR3 spans 15 residues. The junction had 7 bases not matched to a gene; V was cut back by 5 bases and J by 5 bases. Germline loops: CDR1 LGHDT, CDR2 YNNKEL (reference sequence). CDR3 DNA sequence: TGTGCCAGCAGCACCCGGGACAGGGCCCACAATGAGCAGTTCTTC. This codes for CASSTRDRAHNEQFF.

The gene calls are TRBV29-1 and TRBJ1-1; D perhaps matches TRBD1 (6 bases). Deletions cut 7 bases from V and 5 bases from J, with 17 bases between. CDR1 SQVTM and CDR2 ANQGSEA come from the germline V gene. The CDR3 consists of 13 residues. CDR3 residues: CSAKAGARTEAFF. The CDR3 DNA is TGCAGCGCAAAAGCAGGGGCGAGGACTGAAGCTTTCTTT. The full variable domain, its missing parts supplied by reference TRBV29-1 and TRBJ1-1, is SAVISQKPSRDICQRGTSLTIQCQVDSQVTMMFWYRQQPGQSLTLIATANQGSEATYESGFVIDKFPISRPNLTFSTLTVSNMSPEDSSIYLCSAKAGARTEAFFGQGTRLTVV.

This sequence joins TRBV6-5 and TRBJ1-1; D perhaps matches TRBD1 (5 bases). The CDR3 sequence is 13 residues long. Germline loops: CDR1 MNHEY, CDR2 SVGAGI. Trimming took 5 bases from V and 4 from J, leaving 11 bases between them. CDR3 in amino acids: CASSPGRGTEAFF. CDR3 nucleotides: TGTGCCAGCAGTCCTGGAAGGGGCACTGAAGCTTTCTTT.